This paragraph covers one T cell receptor beta chain sequence. Its antigen is unidentified. CD4 enrichment then naive enrichment separated naive from memory CD4+ cells. This specimen comes from a study of CD4 T cells in relation to SARS-CoV-2 and coronaviruses. Study-level background: PBMCs were cultured with antigen for roughly 11 days before TCR beta sequencing.

The CDR3 is 17 residues long. The V gene lost 2 bases and the J gene lost 2 bases, with 16 bases spanning the gap. The germline CDR1 and CDR2 sequences are MGHDK and SYGVNS. Only in-frame clones appear in the TCRdb table, and some are missing; sequencing was by immunoSEQ multiplex PCR. The table has 36,000 or so clones, 77% seen once. The source material was memory CD4+ T cells from PBMCs, cultured in vitro. V and J are TRBV25-1 and TRBJ2-1; weak D call: TRBD1 (7 bases). The sequence came from an adult with COVID-19. CDR3 protein: CASSEPRGRGAYNEQFF. DNA of the CDR3: TGTGCCAGCAGTGAACCCCGGGGCAGGGGGGCCTACAATGAGCAGTTCTTC.